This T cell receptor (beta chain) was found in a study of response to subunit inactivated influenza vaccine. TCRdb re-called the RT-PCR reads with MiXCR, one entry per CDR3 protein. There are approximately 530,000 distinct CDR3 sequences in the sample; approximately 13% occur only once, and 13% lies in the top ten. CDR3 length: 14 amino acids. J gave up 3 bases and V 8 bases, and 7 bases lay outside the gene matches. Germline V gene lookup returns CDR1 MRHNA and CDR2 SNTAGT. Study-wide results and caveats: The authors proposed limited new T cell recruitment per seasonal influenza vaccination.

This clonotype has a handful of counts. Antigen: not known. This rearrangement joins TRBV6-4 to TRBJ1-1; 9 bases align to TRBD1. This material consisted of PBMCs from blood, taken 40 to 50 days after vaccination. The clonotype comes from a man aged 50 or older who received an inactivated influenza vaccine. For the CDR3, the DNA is TGTGCCAGCTCTAAGACAGGGGGTGACACTGAAGCTTTCTTT. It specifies CASSKTGGDTEAFF.